This T cell receptor beta chain was recorded in a study of shared clonotypes between healthy human individuals. Study-wide context: A donor's plate count was three for CD4 naive and three for CD4 memory; CD8 naive had two and CD8 memory one.

Both subsets, CD45RA+ naive and CD45RA-negative memory, were split from the CD4+ cells. Each PCR replicate from the sorted subsets contained around 0.2 ug DNA, which is 30,000 or so T cell genomes. Only in-frame clones appear in the TCRdb table, and some are missing; sequencing was by immunoSEQ multiplex PCR. The sample includes over 2 million clones, about nine tenths of them seen just once. Germline trimming cut 3 bases from V and 3 bases from J; bases unmatched to any gene: 2. The germline gives CDR1 KGHSH, CDR2 LQKENI. The CDR3 totals 15 residues. This clonotype originated in a man between 18 and 29 years old in good health. Some clones in this sample may be carry-over from other donors' samples. The chain has TRBV18 and TRBJ1-2; 12 bases are a match to TRBD1. The sample taken for sequencing was naive CD4+ T cells from PBMCs. Noted subset: CD45RA+ positively selected. CDR3 sequence (DNA): TGTGCCAGCTCACCGGGGACAGGGGGCCACTATGGCTACACCTTC. It codes for CASSPGTGGHYGYTF.